The source of this T cell receptor beta chain is a study of T cell responses to AZD1222 COVID-19 vaccine. Study-level points and caveats: A reported finding is that nearly half of spike-specific TCRs target unmutated variant regions. The donor cohort was predominantly white British with a female majority, and clonal diversity may have been underestimated. Compared with day 0, the breadth and depth of the Spike-specific TCR repertoire rose significantly after two doses of AZD1222. Repertoire collection took place solely once the T cell response had peaked.

Measured with immunoSEQ multiplex PCR; TCRdb has only the in-frame clones, and not every one. The sample contains roughly 150,000 clones, roughly nine tenths of which appear only once. About this clone itself: As yet, its antigen is unknown.

Sequencing was performed on peripheral blood, taken on day 0 of AZD1222 vaccination. This receptor was taken from an adult in good health.

The CDR3 DNA reads TGCAGCGTTGATACTCTTTCAGGGAGAGTTACATCGGCAGAGACCCAGTACTTC. It codes for CSVDTLSGRVTSAETQYF. V is TRBV29-1 and J is TRBJ2-5; either TRBD1 or TRBD2 may supply D (5 bases each). Trimming took 3 bases from V and 4 from J, leaving 27 bases between them. The germline gives CDR1 SQVTM, CDR2 ANQGSEA. The CDR3 spans 18 residues.